This T cell receptor (beta chain) was recovered during a study of cytomegalovirus exposure and HLA in healthy donors. Study information: A previous analysis identified 95 million to 120 million unique TCR beta sequences derived from around 200 million T cells.

As concerns this clone: Its antigen is not known.

The CDR3 consists of 10 residues. Germline assignment: CDR1 DFQATT and CDR2 SNEGSKA (reference sequence). The V and J ends lost 6 bases and 9 bases respectively, with 9 bases between them. The PCR had 60 Vbeta and 13 Jbeta primers. The data were produced by immunoSEQ multiplex PCR, yet TCRdb's version contains in-frame clones alone and is incomplete. Here the sample spans some 130,000 clones, roughly 82% being singletons. General study findings and limits: Being productive about 87% or about 30% of the time was typical of most TCR beta V segments in an earlier analysis. When a later analysis compared HLA-associated TCR beta chains with equally common others, the HLA-associated chains turned out to be more clonally expanded and to have lower generation probabilities.

This TCR was sampled from a man under 40 in good health and CMV-seronegative. This chain links TRBV20-1 with TRBJ2-1; D not resolved. The sample comprised PBMCs. This CDR3 reads CSAPYGEQFF. The CDR3 DNA reads as TGCAGTGCACCCTATGGTGAGCAGTTCTTC.